The clone carrying this T cell receptor (beta chain) came up a few times. Its antigen is unknown. These data come from a study of glioma-infiltrating T cells. Points from the study as a whole: Only very few CDR3 sequences appeared in both tissue and blood. Gliomas, especially low-grade, showed above-expected tissue-blood divergence; non-neoplastic patients showed below.

TCR alpha and beta CDR3 regions were amplified from RNA using iRepertoire nested multiplex PCR. One-step reverse transcription and amplification started from about 100-400 ng of tissue mRNA or PBMC total RNA. TCRdb re-called the multiplex PCR reads with MiXCR, one entry per CDR3 protein. Counted here are 100,000 to 150,000 distinct CDR3 sequences, approximately 26% occurring once; the ten biggest clones make up 25% to 30%. V was pared by 4 bases and J by 4 bases, with 18 bases between. The CDR3 runs 16 residues. CDR1 is MGHRA, CDR2 YSYEKL, per germline. This receptor was obtained from a human donor with low-grade glioma or glioblastoma, undergoing nonglioma brain surgery, or in good health (not recorded which). Material: glioma tissue, nonneoplastic brain tissue, or PBMCs (not recorded which). The chain has TRBV4-1 and TRBJ2-3, with D perhaps matching TRBD1 or TRBD2 (5 bases each). The chain's CDR3 is CASSPLGPNYSDTQYF. DNA for the CDR3: TGCGCCAGCAGCCCGCTGGGACCCAACTACTCAGATACGCAGTATTTT.